This T cell receptor beta chain is drawn from a study of cytomegalovirus exposure and HLA in healthy donors. The V and J ends lost 3 bases and 4 bases, in that order; junction bases with no gene match: 8. Germline CDR1 is SSHAT and CDR2 is FNYEAQ (reference sequence). CDR3 size: 15 residues. PCR was performed using 60 Vbeta and 13 Jbeta primers. Assay used: immunoSEQ multiplex PCR; TCRdb lists only in-frame clones, some missing. The table includes some 130,000 clones, approximately 79% detected once. This clone was seen just once. The chain combines TRBV7-7 with TRBJ2-5; 7 nucleotides align to TRBD2. Specimen: PBMCs. The source of this sequence is a man between 40 and 49 years old in good health and CMV-seropositive. The CDR3 region is CASSFTGGRGETQYF. The CDR3 DNA sequence: TGTGCCAGCAGCTTCACGGGAGGCCGGGGAGAGACCCAGTACTTC.